This T cell receptor (beta chain) is drawn from a study of Ad26.COV2.S vaccination and SARS-CoV-2 variants. Repertoires were generated with immunoSEQ multiplex PCR, while TCRdb's copy carries only in-frame clones and drops some. The table shows roughly 300,000 clones, with 75% to 90% occurring only once. V was trimmed by 3 bases and J by 4 bases, leaving 9 bases between them. This CDR3 is built from 13 residues. Germline V gives CDR1 LNHDA, CDR2 SQIVND (reference sequence). As for treatment: some 20 received Ad26.COV2.S at low or high dose, single or two shots; about 5 received placebo; per-sample allocation not given. After the first vaccine or placebo injection, samples were drawn on day 63.

The clonotype originates from a person aged 18-60 years who received the Ad26.COV2.S COVID-19 vaccine or a placebo. This specimen was peripheral blood, taken in a trial of Ad26.COV2.S vaccine versus placebo. The chain uses TRBV19 and TRBJ2-5, with D perhaps being TRBD1 or TRBD2 (6 bases each). In nucleotides, the CDR3 is TGTGCCAGTAGTATCGGGGGCTTAGAGACCCAGTACTTC. It yields the protein CASSIGGLETQYF. The variable domain in full, with the rest retrieved from reference TRBV19 and TRBJ2-5, is DGGITQSPKYLFRKEGQNVTLSCEQNLNHDAMYWYRQDPGQGLRLIYYSQIVNDFQKGDIAEGYSVSREKKESFPLTVTSAQKNPTAFYLCASSIGGLETQYFGPGTRLLVL.